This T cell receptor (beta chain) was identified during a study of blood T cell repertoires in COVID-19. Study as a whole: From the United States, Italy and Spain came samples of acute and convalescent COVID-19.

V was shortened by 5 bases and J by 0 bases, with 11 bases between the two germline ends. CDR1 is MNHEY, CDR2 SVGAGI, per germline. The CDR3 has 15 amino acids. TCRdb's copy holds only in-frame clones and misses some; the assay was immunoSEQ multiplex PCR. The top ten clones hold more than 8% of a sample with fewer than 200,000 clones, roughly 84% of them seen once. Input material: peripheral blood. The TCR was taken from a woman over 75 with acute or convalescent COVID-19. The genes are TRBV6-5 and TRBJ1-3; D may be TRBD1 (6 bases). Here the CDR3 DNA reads TGTGCCAGCAGTACTCAGGGGATCTCTGGAAACACCATATATTTT. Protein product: CASSTQGISGNTIYF.